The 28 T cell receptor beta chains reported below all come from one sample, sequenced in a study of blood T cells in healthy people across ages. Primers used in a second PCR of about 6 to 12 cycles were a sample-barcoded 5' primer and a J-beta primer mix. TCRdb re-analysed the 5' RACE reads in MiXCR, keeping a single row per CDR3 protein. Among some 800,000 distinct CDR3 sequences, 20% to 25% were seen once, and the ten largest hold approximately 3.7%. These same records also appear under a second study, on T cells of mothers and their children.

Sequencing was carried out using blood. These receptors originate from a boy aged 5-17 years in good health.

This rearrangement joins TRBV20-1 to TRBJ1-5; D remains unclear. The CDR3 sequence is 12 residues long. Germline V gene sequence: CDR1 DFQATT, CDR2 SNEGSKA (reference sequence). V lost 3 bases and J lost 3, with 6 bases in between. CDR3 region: CSARAPNQPQHF. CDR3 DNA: TGCAGTGCTAGGGCCCCCAATCAGCCCCAGCATTTT.

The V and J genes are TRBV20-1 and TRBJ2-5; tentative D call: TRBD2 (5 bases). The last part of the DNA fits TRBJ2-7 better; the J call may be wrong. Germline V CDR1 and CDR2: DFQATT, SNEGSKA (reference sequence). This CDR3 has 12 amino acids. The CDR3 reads CSARVRGYEQYF. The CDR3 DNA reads TGCAGTGCTAGAGTCCGGGGCTACGAGCAGTACTTC.

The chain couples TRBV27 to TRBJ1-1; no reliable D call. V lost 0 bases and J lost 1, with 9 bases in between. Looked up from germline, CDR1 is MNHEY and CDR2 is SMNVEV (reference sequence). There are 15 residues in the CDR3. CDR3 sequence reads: CASSLSWGGNTEAFF. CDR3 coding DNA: TGTGCCAGCAGTTTATCGTGGGGTGGGAACACTGAAGCTTTCTTT.

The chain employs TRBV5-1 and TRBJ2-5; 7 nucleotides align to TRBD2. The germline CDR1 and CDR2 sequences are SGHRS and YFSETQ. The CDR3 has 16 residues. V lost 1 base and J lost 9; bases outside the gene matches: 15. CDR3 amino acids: CASSLTSSGDHSPQYF. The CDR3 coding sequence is TGCGCCAGCAGCTTGACGTCTAGCGGAGATCATTCCCCCCAGTACTTC.

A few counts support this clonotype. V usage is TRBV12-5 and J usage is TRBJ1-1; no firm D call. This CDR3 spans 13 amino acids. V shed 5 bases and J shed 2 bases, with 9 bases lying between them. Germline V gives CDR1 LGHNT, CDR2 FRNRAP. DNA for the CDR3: TGTGCTAGTGGTCTACAGACAAACACTGAAGCTTTCTTT. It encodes CASGLQTNTEAFF.

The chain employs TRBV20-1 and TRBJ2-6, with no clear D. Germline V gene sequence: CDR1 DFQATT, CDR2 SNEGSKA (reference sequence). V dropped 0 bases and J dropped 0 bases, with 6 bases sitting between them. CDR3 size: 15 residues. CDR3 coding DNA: TGCAGTGCTAGAGACGAAAGCTCTGGGGCCAACGTCCTGACTTTC. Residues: CSARDESSGANVLTF.

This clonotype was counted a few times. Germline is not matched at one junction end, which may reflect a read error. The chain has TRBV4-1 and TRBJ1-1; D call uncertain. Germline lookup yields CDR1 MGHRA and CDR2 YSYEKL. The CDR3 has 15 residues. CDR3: CASSQARTQETGAFF. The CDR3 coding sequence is TGCGCCAGCAGCCAAGCGCGAACCCAGGAGACTGGAGCTTTCTTT.

CDR3 nucleotides: TGTGCCAGCAGTTTGGGAAATGGGTGGACAGTCCGGGAAGAGACCCAGTACTTC. It is translated as CASSLGNGWTVREETQYF. The V gene is TRBV28, the J gene TRBJ2-5; perhaps TRBD1 as D (6 bases). In germline, CDR1 is MDHEN, CDR2 SYDVKM. V was pared by 3 bases and J by 3 bases, with 23 bases between. There are 18 residues in the CDR3. The complete variable domain, with remaining parts taken from reference TRBV28 and TRBJ2-5, reads DVKVTQSSRYLVKRTGEKVFLECVQDMDHENMFWYRQDPGLGLRLIYFSYDVKMKEKGDIPEGYSVSREKKERFSLILESASTNQTSMYLCASSLGNGWTVREETQYFGPGTRLLVL.

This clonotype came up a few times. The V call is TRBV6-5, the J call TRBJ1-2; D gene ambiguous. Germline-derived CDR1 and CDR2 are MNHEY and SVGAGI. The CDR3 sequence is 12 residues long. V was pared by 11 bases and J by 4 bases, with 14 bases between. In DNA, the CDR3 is TGTGCCTCCTACGGGTTCGCCTATGGCTACACCTTC. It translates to CASYGFAYGYTF.

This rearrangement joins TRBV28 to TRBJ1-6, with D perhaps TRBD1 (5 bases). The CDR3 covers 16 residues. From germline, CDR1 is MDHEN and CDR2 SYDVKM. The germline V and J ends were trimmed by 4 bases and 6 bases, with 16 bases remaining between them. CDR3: CASSSVAGRINSPLHF. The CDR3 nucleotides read TGTGCCAGCAGTTCAGTCGCGGGACGGATTAATTCACCCCTCCACTTT. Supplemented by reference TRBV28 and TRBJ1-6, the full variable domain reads DVKVTQSSRYLVKRTGEKVFLECVQDMDHENMFWYRQDPGLGLRLIYFSYDVKMKEKGDIPEGYSVSREKKERFSLILESASTNQTSMYLCASSSVAGRINSPLHFGNGTRLTVT.

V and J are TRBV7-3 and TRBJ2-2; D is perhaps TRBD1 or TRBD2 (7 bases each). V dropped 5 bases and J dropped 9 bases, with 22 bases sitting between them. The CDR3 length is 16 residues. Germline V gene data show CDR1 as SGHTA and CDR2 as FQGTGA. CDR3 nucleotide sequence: TGTGCCAGCAGCCCCGGGGGGACAGCCCGGGGTAGGGAGCTGTTTTTT. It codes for CASSPGGTARGRELFF.

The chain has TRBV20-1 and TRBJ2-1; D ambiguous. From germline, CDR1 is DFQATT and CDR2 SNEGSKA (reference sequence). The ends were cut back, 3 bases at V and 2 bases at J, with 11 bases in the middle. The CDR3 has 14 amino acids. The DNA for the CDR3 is TGCAGTGCTAGTAGTAGGGCCACCTACAATGAGCAGTTCTTC. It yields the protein CSASSRATYNEQFF.

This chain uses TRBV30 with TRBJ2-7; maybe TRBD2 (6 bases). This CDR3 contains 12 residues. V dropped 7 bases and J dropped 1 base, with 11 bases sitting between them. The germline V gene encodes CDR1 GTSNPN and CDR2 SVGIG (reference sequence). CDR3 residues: CASAGRSYEQYF. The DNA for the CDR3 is TGTGCCTCGGCGGGGCGATCCTACGAGCAGTACTTC.

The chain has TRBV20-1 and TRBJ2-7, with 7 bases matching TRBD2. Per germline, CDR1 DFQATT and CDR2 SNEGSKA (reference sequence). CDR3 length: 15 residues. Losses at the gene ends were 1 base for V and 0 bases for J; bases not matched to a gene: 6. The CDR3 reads CSARAEAGPSYEQYF. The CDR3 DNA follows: TGCAGTGCTAGAGCGGAAGCGGGGCCCTCCTACGAGCAGTACTTC.

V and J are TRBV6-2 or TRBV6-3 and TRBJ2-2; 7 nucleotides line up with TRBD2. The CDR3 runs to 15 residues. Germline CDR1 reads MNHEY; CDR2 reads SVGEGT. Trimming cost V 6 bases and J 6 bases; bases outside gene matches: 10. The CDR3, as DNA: TGTGCCAGCAGCCCCGGGACTATATCGGCCGGGGAGCTGTTTTTT. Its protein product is CASSPGTISAGELFF.

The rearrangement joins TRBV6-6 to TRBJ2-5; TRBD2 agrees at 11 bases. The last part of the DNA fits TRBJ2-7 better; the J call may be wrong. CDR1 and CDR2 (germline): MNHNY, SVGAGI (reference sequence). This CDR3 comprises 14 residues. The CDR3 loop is CASSYLGTSGEQYF. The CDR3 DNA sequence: TGTGCCAGCAGTTACCTGGGGACTAGCGGCGAGCAGTACTTC.

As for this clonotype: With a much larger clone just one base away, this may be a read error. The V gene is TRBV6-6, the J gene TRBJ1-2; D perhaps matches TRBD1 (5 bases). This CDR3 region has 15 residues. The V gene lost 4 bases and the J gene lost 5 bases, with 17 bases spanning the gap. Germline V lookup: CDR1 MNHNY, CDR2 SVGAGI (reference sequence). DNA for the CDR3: TGTGCCAGCAGTTGCAGCAGGGATAACCCTTATGGCTACACCTTC. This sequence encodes CASSCSRDNPYGYTF.

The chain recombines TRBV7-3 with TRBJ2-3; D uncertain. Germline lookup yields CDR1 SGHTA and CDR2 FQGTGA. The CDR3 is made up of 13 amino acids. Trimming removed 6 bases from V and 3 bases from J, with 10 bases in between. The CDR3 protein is CASRYVGTDTQYF. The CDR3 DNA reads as TGTGCCAGCAGATACGTGGGGACAGATACGCAGTATTTT.

CDR3 sequence (DNA): TGTGCCAGCAGCCCGGGACTAGCGGGGATACGCAATGAGCAGTTCTTC. Its translation is CASSPGLAGIRNEQFF. The genes are TRBV7-9 and TRBJ2-1; 13 bases are shared with TRBD2. Germline CDR1 is SEHNR and CDR2 is FQNEAQ (reference sequence). V lost 5 bases, J lost 6 bases, and 7 bases stayed unmatched. CDR3 size: 16 residues.

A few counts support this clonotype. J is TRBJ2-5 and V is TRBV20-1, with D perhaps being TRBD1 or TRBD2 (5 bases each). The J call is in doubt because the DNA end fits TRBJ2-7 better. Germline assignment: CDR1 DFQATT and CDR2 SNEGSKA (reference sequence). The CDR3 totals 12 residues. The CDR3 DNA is TGCAGTGCTAGTGATGGGGGACACGAGCAGTACTTC. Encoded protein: CSASDGGHEQYF.

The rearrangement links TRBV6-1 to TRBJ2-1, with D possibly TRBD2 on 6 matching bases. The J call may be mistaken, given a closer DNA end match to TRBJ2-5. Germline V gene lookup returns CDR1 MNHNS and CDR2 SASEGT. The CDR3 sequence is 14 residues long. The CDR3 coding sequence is TGTGCCAGCAGTGAAGCGGGAGCGGGAGAGACCCAGTACTTC. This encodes CASSEAGAGETQYF.

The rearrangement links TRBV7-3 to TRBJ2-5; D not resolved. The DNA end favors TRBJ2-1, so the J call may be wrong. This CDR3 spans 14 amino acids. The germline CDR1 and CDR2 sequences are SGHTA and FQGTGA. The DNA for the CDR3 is TGTGCCAGCAGCTTAAGGTTTCGGTCCGATGAGCAGTTCTTC. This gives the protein CASSLRFRSDEQFF.

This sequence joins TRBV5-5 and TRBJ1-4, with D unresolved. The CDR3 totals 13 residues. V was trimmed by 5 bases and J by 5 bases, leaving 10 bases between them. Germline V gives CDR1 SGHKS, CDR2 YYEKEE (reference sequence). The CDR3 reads CASSFSTNEKLFF. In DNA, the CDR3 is TGTGCCAGCAGTTTCAGCACCAATGAAAAACTGTTTTTT.

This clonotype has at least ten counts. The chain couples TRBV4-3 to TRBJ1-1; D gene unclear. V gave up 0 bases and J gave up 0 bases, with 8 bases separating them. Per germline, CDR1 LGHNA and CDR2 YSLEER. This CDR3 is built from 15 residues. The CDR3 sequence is CASSQEPVMNTEAFF. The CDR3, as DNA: TGCGCCAGCAGCCAAGAGCCAGTTATGAACACTGAAGCTTTCTTT.

CDR3 DNA sequence: TGTGCCAGCGGAAGAGAACGGGAAGGTGGCTACACCTTC. It translates to CASGREREGGYTF. This sequence joins TRBV2 and TRBJ1-2; D gene unclear. In germline, CDR1 is SNHLY, CDR2 FYNNEI. Trimming cost V 8 bases and J 7 bases, with 17 bases left between them. CDR3 size: 13 residues.

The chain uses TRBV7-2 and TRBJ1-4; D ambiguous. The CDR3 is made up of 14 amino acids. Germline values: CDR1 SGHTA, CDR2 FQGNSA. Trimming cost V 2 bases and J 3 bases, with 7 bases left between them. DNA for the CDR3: TGTGCCAGCAGCTTAAAGGGATCTAATGAAAAACTGTTTTTT. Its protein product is CASSLKGSNEKLFF.

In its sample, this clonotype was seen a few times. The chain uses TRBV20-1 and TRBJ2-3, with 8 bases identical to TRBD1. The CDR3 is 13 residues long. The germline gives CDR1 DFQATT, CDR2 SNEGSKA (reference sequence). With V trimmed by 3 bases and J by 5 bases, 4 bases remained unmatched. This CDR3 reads CSASWTGRDTQYF. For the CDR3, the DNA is TGCAGTGCTAGCTGGACAGGGAGAGATACGCAGTATTTT.

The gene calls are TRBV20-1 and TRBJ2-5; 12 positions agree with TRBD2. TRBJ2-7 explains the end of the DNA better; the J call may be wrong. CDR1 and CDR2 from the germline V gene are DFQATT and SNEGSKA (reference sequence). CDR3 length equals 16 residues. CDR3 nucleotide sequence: TGCAGTGCTACCCGACTACTGACTAGCGGGGGTTACGAGCAGTACTTC. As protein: CSATRLLTSGGYEQYF.